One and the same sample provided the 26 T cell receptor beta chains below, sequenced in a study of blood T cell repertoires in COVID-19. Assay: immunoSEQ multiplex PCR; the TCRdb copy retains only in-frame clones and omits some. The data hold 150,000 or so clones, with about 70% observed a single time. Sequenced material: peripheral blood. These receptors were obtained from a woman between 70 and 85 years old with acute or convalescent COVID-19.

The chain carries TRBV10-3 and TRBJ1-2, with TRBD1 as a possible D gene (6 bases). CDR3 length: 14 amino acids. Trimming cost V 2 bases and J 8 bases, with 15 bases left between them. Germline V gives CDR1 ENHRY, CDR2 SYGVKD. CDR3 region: CAISEDRRGLGYTF. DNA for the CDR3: TGTGCCATCAGTGAGGACAGGCGGGGGCTGGGCTACACCTTC.

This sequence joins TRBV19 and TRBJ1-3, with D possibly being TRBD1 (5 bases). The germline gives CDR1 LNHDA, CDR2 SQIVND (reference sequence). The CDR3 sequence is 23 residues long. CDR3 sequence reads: CGGLEGTGGDLAADGSSGNTIYF. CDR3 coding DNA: TGTGGGGGGTTGGAGGGCACGGGGGGGGATCTCGCCGCGGACGGTAGCTCTGGAAACACCATATATTTT.

Here the CDR3 DNA reads TGTGCCAGTAGTTACCTAGCGGGAGGTACCTACGAGCAGTACTTC. Protein: CASSYLAGGTYEQYF. This chain links TRBV19 with TRBJ2-7, with 11 nucleotides matching TRBD2. After removal of 5 bases from V and 2 bases from J, the junction contained 5 bases not matched to a gene. The germline gives CDR1 LNHDA, CDR2 SQIVND (reference sequence). The CDR3 extends over 15 amino acids.

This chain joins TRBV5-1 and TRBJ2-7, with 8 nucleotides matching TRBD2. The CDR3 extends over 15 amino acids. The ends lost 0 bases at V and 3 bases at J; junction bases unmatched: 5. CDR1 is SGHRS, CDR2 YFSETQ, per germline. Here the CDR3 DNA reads TGCGCCAGCAGCTTGGAAAATAGCGGGGTCTACGAGCAGTACTTC. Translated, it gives CASSLENSGVYEQYF.

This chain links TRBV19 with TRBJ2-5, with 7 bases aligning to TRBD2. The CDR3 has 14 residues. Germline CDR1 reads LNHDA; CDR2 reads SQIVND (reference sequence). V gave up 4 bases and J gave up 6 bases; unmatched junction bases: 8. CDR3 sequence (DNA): TGTGCCAGTAGTAGCAGCGGGAAAGGGCAGACCCAGTACTTC. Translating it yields CASSSSGKGQTQYF. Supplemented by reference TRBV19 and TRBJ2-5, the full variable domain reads DGGITQSPKYLFRKEGQNVTLSCEQNLNHDAMYWYRQDPGQGLRLIYYSQIVNDFQKGDIAEGYSVSREKKESFPLTVTSAQKNPTAFYLCASSSSGKGQTQYFGPGTRLLVL.

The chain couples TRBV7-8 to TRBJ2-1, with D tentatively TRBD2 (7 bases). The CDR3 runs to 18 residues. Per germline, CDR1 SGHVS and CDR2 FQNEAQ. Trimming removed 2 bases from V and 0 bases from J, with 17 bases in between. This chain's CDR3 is CASSLRGSSGVSYNEQFF. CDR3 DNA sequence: TGTGCCAGCAGCTTAAGGGGGTCTAGCGGTGTCTCCTACAATGAGCAGTTCTTC.

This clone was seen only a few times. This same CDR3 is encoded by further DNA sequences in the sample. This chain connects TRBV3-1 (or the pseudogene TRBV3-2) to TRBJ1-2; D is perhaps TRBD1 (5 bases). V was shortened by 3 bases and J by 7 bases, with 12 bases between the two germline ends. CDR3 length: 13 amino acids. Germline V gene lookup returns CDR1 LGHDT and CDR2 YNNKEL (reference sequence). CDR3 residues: CASSHPQGTGYTF. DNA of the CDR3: TGTGCCAGCAGCCACCCTCAGGGTACTGGCTACACCTTC.

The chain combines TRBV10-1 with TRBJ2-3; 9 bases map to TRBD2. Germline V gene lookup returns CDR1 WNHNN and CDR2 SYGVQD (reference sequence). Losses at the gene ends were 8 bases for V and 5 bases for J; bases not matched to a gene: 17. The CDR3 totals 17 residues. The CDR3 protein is CASSTRGSGRLRDTQYF. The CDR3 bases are TGCGCCAGCTCGACCCGGGGAAGCGGGAGGCTCAGAGATACGCAGTATTTT.

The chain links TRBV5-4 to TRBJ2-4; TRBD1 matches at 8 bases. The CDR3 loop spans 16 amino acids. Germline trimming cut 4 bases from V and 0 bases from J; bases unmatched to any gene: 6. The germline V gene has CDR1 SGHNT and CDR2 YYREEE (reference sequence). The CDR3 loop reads CASSLRQGLAKNIQYF. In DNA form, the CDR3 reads TGTGCCAGCAGCCTCAGACAGGGGCTAGCCAAAAACATTCAGTACTTC.

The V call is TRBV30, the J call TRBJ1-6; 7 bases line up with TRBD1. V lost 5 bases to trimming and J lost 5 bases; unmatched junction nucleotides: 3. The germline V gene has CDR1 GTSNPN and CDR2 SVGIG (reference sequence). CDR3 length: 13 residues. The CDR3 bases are TGTGCCTGGGTCAGGGGGGATAATTCACCCCTCCACTTT. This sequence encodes CAWVRGDNSPLHF.

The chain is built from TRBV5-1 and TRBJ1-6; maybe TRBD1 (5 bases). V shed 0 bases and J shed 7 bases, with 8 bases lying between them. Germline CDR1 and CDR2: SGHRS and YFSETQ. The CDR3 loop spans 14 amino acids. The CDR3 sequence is CASSLGAGNSPLHF. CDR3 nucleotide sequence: TGCGCCAGCAGCTTGGGTGCAGGGAATTCACCCCTCCACTTT.

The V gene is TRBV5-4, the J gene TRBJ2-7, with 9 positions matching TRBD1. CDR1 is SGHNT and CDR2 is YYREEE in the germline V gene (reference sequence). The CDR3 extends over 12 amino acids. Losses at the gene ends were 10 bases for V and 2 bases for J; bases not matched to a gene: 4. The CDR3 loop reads CAFRTGAYEQYF. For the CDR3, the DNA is TGTGCCTTTAGGACAGGGGCCTACGAGCAGTACTTC.

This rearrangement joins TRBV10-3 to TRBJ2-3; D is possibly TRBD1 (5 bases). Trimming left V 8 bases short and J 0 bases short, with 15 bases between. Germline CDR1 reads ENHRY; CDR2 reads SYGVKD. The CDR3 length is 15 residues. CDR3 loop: CAIGAEQASTDTQYF. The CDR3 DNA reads TGTGCCATCGGGGCAGAACAGGCTAGCACAGATACGCAGTATTTT.

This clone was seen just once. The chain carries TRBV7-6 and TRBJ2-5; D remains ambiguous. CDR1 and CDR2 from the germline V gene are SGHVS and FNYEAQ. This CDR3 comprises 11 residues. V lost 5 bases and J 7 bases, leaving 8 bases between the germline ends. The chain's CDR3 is CASSPTGTQYF. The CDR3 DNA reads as TGTGCCAGCAGCCCGACGGGGACCCAGTACTTC.

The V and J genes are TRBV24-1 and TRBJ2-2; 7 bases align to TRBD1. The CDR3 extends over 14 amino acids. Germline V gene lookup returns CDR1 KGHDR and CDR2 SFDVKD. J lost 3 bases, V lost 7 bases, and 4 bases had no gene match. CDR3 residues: CATSDRDYTGELFF. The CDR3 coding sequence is TGTGCCACCAGCGACAGGGATTACACCGGGGAGCTGTTTTTT.

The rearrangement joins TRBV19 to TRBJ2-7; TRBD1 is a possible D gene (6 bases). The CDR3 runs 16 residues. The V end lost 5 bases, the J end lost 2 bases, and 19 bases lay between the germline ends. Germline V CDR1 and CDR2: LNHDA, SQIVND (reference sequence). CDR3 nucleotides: TGTGCCAGTAGTGCTCCCTCGACAGGCAAAACCTACGAGCAGTACTTC. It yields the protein CASSAPSTGKTYEQYF.

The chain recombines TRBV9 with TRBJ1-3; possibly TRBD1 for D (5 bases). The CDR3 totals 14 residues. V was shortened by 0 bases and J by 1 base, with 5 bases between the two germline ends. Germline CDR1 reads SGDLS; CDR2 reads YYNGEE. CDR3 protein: CASSVAGSGNTIYF. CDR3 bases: TGTGCCAGCAGCGTAGCAGGGTCTGGAAACACCATATATTTT.

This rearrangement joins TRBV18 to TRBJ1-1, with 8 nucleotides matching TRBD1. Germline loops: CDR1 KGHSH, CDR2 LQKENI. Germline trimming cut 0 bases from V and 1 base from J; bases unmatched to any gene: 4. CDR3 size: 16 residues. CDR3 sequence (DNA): TGTGCCAGCTCACCACCAAATACAGGGGGGAACACTGAAGCTTTCTTT. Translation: CASSPPNTGGNTEAFF.

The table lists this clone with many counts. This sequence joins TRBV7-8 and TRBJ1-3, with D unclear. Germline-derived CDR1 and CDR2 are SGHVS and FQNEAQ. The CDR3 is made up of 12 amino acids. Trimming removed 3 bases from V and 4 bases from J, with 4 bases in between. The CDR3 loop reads CASSLSGNTIYF. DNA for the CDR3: TGTGCCAGCAGCTTGTCGGGAAACACCATATATTTT.

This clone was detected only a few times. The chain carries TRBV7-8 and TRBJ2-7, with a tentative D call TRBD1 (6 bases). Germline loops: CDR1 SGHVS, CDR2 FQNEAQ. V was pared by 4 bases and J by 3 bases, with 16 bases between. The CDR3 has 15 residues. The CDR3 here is CASSSRDTQIYEQYF. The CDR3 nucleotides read TGTGCCAGCAGCTCCCGGGACACTCAGATCTACGAGCAGTACTTC. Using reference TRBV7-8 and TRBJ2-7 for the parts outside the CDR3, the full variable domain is GAGVSQSPRYKVAKRGQDVALRCDPISGHVSLFWYQQALGQGPEFLTYFQNEAQLDKSGLPSDRFFAERPEGSVSTLKIQRTQQEDSAVYLCASSSRDTQIYEQYFGPGTRLTVT.

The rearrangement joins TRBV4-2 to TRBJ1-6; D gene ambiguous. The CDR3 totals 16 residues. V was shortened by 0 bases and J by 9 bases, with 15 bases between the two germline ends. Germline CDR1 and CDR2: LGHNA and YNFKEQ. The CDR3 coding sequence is TGTGCCAGCAGCCAAGATGGAGGAGGGTTGGGTTCACCCCTCCACTTT. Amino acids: CASSQDGGGLGSPLHF.

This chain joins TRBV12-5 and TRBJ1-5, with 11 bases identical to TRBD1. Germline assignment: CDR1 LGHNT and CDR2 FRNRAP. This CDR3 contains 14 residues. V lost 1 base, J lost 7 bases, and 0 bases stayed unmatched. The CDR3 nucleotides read TGTGCTAGTGGTTTGGGGACAGGGGGCCAGCCCCAGCATTTT. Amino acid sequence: CASGLGTGGQPQHF.

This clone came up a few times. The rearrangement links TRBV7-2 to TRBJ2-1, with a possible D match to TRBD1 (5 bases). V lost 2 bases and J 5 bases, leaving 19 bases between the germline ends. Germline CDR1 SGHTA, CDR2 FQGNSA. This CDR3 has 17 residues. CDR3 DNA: TGTGCCAGCAGCTTAATTTTCGGCGCAGGGTACGACAATGAGCAGTTCTTC. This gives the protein CASSLIFGAGYDNEQFF.

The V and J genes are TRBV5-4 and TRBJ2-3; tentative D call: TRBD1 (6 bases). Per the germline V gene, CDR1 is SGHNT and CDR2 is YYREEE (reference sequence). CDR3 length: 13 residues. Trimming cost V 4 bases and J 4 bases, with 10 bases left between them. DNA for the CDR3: TGTGCCAGCAGCCTCCAGGGGCCAGATACGCAGTATTTT. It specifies CASSLQGPDTQYF.

The chain's CDR3 is CASSFIASFRPSGANVLTF. The CDR3 DNA reads TGTGCCAGCAGTTTTATAGCGTCCTTCCGCCCATCTGGGGCCAACGTCCTGACTTTC. The chain combines TRBV11-2 with TRBJ2-6; a possible D gene is TRBD2 (5 bases). CDR1 and CDR2 (germline): SGHAT, FQNNGV. V lost 6 bases to trimming and J lost 1 base, with 22 bases between them. CDR3 size: 19 residues.

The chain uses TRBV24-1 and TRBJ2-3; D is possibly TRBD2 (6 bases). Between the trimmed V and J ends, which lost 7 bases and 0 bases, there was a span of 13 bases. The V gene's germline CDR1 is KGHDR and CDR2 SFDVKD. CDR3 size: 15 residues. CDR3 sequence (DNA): TGTGCCACCAGCCCCGGGGGATTTAGCACAGATACGCAGTATTTT. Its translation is CATSPGGFSTDTQYF.